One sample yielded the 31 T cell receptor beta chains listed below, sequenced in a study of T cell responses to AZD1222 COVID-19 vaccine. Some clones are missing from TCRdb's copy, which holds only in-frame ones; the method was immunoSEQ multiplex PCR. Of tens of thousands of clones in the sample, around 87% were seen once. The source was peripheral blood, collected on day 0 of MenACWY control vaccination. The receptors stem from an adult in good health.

CDR3 bases: TGTGCCAGCAGTTACGACCGGACCTACGAGCAGTACTTC. It codes for CASSYDRTYEQYF. The chain combines TRBV6-6 with TRBJ2-7; D unclear. The CDR3 totals 13 residues. CDR1 and CDR2 (germline): MNHNY, SVGAGI (reference sequence). V lost 2 bases, J lost 2 bases, and 7 bases lay in between.

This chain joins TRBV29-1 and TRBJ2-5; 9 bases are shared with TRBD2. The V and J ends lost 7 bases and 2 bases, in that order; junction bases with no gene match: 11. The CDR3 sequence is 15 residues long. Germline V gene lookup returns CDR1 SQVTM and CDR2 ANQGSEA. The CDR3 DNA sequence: TGCAGCGCCGTGACTAGCGGAGGGTTACAAGAGACCCAGTACTTC. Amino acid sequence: CSAVTSGGLQETQYF.

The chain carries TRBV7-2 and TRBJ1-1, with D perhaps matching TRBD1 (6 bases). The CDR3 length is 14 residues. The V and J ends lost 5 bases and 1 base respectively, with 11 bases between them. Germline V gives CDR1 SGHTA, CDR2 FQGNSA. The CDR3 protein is CASSDNRANTEAFF. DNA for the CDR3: TGTGCCAGCAGCGACAACAGGGCGAACACTGAAGCTTTCTTT.

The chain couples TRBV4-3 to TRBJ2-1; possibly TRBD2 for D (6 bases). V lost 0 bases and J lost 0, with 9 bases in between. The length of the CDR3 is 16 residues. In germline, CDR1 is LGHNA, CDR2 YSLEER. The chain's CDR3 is CASSQDRRASYNEQFF. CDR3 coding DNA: TGCGCCAGCAGCCAAGATAGGAGGGCCTCCTACAATGAGCAGTTCTTC.

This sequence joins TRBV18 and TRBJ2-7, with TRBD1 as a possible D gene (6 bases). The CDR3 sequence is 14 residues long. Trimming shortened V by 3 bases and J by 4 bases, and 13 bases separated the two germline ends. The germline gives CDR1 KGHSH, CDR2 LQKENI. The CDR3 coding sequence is TGTGCCAGCTCACCCAACAGGGATGATTACGAGCAGTACTTC. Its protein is CASSPNRDDYEQYF.

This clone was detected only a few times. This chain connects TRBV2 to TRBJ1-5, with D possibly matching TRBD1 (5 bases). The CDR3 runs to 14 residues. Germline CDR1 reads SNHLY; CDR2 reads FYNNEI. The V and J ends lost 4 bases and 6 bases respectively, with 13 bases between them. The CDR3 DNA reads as TGTGCCAGCAGTGCAAGGGCGGGGGGTCAGCCCCAGCATTTT. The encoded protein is CASSARAGGQPQHF. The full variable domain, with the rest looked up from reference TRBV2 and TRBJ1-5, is EPEVTQTPSHQVTQMGQEVILRCVPISNHLYFYWYRQILGQKVEFLVSFYNNEISEKSEIFDDQFSVERPDGSNFTLKIRSTKLEDSAMYFCASSARAGGQPQHFGDGTRLSIL.

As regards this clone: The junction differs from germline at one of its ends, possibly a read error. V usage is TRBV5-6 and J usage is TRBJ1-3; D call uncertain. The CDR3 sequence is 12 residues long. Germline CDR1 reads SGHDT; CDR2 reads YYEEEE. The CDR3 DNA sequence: TGTGCCGGCAGCTCGTTTAGAAACACCATATATTTT. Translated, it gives CAGSSFRNTIYF.

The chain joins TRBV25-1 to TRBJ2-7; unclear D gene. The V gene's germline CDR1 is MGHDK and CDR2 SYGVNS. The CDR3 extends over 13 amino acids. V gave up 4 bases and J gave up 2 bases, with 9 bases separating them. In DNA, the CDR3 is TGTGCCAGCAGTGGGGATGGTCCCTACGAGCAGTACTTC. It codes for CASSGDGPYEQYF.

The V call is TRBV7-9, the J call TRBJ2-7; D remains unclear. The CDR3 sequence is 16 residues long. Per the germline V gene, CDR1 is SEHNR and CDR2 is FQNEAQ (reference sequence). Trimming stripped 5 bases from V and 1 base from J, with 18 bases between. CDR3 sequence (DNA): TGTGCCAGCAGCCCGCCCTGGTCCCCCCTTTCCTACGAGCAGTACTTC. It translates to CASSPPWSPLSYEQYF.

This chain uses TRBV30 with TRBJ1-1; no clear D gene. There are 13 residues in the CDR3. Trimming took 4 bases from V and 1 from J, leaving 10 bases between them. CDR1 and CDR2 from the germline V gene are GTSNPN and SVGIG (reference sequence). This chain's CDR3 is CAWTKSENTEAFF. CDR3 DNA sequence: TGTGCCTGGACGAAGAGTGAGAACACTGAAGCTTTCTTT.

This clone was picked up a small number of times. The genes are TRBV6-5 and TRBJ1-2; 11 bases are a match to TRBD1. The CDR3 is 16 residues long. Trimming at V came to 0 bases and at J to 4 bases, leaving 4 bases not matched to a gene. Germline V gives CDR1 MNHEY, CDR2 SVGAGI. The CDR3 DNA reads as TGTGCCAGCAGTTACTCGAGGACAGGGGGCGGCTATGGCTACACCTTC. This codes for CASSYSRTGGGYGYTF.

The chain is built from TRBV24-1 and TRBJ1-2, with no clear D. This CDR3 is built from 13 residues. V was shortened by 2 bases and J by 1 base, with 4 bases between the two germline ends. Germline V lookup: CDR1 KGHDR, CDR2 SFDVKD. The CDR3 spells CATSDSVNYGYTF. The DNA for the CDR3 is TGTGCCACCAGTGATTCAGTTAACTATGGCTACACCTTC.

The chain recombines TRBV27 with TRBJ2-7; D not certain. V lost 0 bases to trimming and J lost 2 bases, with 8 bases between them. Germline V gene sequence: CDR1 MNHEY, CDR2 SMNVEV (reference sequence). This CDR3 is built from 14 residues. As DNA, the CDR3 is TGTGCCAGCAGTTTATCGGATGGGGCCTACGAGCAGTACTTC. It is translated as CASSLSDGAYEQYF.

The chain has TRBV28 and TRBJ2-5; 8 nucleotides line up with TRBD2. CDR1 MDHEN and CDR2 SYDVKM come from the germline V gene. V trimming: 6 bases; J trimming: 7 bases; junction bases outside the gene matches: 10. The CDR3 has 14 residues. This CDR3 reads CASRSGGEGGTQYF. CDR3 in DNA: TGTGCCAGCAGGTCGGGGGGGGAAGGAGGGACCCAGTACTTC.

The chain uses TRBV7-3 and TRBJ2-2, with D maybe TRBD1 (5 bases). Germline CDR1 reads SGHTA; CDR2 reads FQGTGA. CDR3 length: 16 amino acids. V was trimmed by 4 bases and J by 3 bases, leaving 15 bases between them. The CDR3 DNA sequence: TGTGCCAGCAGCTCATATAGGGGCAGGGACACCGGGGAGCTGTTTTTT. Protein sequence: CASSSYRGRDTGELFF.

The CDR3 coding sequence is TGCGCCAGCAGCTTGGACGCGATCGAGCAGTACTTC. Translating gives CASSLDAIEQYF. V and J are TRBV5-1 and TRBJ2-7, with no clear D. The germline V gene has CDR1 SGHRS and CDR2 YFSETQ. Deletions cut 0 bases from V and 6 bases from J, with 7 bases between. This CDR3 contains 12 residues.

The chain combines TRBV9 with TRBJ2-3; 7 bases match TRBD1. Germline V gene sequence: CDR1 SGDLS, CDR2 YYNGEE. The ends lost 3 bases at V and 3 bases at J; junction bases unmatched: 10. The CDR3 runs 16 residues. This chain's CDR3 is CASSASWTGQTDTQYF. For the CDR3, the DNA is TGTGCCAGCAGCGCCTCCTGGACAGGTCAAACAGATACGCAGTATTTT.

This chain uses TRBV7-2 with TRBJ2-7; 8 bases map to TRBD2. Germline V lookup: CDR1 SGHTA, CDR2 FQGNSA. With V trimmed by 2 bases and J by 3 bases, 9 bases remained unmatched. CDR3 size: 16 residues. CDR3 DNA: TGTGCCAGCAGCTTAATGGGACTAGGGGGGGTCTACGAGCAGTACTTC. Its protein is CASSLMGLGGVYEQYF.

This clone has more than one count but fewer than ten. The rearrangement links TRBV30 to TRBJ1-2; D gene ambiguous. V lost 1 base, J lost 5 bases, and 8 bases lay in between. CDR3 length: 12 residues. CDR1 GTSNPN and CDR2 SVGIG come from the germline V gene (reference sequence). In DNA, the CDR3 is TGTGCCTGGAGTGCGGGGATTTATGGCTACACCTTC. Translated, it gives CAWSAGIYGYTF.

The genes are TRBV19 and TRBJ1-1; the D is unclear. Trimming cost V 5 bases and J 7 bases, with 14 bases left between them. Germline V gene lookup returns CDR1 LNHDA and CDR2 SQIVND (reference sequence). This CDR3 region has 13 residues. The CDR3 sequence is CASSAGRRVEAFF. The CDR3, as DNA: TGTGCCAGTAGTGCCGGACGCCGGGTTGAAGCTTTCTTT.

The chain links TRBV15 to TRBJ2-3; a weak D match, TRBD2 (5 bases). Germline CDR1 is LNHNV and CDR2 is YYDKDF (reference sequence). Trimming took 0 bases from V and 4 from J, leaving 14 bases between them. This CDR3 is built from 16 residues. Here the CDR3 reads CATSRDRLAGADTQYF. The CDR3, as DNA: TGTGCCACCAGCAGAGATAGGCTAGCTGGGGCAGATACGCAGTATTTT.

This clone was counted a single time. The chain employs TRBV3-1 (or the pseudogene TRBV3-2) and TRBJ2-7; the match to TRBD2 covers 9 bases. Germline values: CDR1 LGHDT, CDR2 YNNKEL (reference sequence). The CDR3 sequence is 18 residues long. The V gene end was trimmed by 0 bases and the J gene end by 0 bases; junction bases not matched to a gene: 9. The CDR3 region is CASSQEGKTSGSSYEQYF. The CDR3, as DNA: TGTGCCAGCAGCCAAGAAGGTAAGACTAGCGGAAGCTCCTACGAGCAGTACTTC.

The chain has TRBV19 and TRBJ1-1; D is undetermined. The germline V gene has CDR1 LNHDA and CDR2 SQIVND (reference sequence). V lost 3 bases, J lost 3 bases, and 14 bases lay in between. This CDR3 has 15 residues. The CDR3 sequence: CASSILKGIYTEAFF. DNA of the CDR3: TGTGCCAGTAGTATTCTTAAGGGAATATACACTGAAGCTTTCTTT. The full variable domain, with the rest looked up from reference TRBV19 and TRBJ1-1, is DGGITQSPKYLFRKEGQNVTLSCEQNLNHDAMYWYRQDPGQGLRLIYYSQIVNDFQKGDIAEGYSVSREKKESFPLTVTSAQKNPTAFYLCASSILKGIYTEAFFGQGTRLTVV.

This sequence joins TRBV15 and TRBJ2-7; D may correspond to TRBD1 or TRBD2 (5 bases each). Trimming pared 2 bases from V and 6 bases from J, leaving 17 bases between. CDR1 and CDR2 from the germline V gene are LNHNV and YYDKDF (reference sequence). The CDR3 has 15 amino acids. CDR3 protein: CATSRPLGVEIEQYF. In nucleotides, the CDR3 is TGTGCCACCAGCAGACCCCTGGGGGTCGAAATCGAGCAGTACTTC.

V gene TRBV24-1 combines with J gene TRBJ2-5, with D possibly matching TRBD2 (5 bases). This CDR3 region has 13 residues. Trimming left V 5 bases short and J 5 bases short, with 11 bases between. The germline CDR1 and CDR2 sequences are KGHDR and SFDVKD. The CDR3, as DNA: TGTGCCACCAGTGGTGGGAGTACCGAGACCCAGTACTTC. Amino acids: CATSGGSTETQYF.

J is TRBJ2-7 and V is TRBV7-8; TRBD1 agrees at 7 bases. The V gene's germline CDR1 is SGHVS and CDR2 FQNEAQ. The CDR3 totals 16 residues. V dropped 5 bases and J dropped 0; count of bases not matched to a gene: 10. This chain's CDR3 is CASSTSGGPPSYEQYF. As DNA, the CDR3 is TGTGCCAGCAGCACCTCAGGGGGTCCTCCCTCCTACGAGCAGTACTTC.

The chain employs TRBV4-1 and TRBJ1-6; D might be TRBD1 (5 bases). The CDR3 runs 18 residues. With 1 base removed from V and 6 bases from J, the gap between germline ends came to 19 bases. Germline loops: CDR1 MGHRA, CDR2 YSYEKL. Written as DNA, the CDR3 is TGCGCCAGCAGCCAAGGAACTACGCCCGGGACCGCTAATTCACCCCTCCACTTT. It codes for CASSQGTTPGTANSPLHF.

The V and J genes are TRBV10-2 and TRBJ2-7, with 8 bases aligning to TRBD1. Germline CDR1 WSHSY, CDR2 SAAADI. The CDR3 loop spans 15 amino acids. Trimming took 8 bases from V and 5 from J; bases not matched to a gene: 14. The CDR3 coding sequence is TGCGCCAGCTCCCCCCTCCGGACAGGGTGGAACGAGCAGTACTTC. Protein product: CASSPLRTGWNEQYF.

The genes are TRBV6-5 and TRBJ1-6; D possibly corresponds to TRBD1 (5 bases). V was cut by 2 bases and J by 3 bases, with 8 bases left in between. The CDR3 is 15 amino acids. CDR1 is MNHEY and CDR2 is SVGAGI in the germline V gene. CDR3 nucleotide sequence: TGTGCCAGCAGTTACGGGGACTTCTATAATTCACCCCTCCACTTT. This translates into CASSYGDFYNSPLHF.

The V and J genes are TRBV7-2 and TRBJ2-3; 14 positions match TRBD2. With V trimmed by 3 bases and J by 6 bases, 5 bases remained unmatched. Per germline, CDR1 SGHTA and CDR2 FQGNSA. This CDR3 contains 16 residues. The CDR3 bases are TGTGCCAGCAGCTTGTCGGGACTAGCGGGAGTGGATACGCAGTATTTT. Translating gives CASSLSGLAGVDTQYF.

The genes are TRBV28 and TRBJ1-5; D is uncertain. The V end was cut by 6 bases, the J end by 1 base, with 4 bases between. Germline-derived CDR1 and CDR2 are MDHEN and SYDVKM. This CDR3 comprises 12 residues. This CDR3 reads CASRDSNQPQHF. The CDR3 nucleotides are TGTGCCAGCAGGGACAGCAATCAGCCCCAGCATTTT.